This T cell receptor (beta chain) was sequenced during a study of shared clonotypes between healthy human individuals. Whole-study results and caveats: The naive CD4 repertoires of a handful of donors were compared, and approximately 5% of clonotypes were shared. Across subsets, estimated richness was generally greater for naive than for memory populations.

Details on this clone: The antigen is undetermined.

The germline CDR1 and CDR2 sequences are SGHTA and FQGNSA. The CDR3 runs 15 residues. J was trimmed by 7 bases and V by 3 bases; bases with no gene match: 7. The protocol was immunoSEQ multiplex PCR, while the TCRdb copy is restricted to in-frame clones and leaves out a portion. Of approximately 2,300,000 clones in the sample, 80% to 95% are singletons; the top ten hold around 0.38%. Material for sequencing was naive CD4+ T cells from PBMCs. Subset noted: CD45RA+ positively selected. The V and J genes are TRBV7-2 and TRBJ2-2, with TRBD1 matching over 8 bases. This TCR was recovered from a man younger than 35 in good health. Some clones in this sample may be carry-over from other donors' samples. As DNA, the CDR3 is TGTGCCAGCAGCTTTTTACAGGGGGTTGTCGGGGAGCTGTTTTTT. Residues: CASSFLQGVVGELFF.